The 28 T cell receptor beta chains below come from one sample, sequenced in a study of blood T cell repertoires in COVID-19. Profiled with immunoSEQ multiplex PCR; TCRdb holds only in-frame clones, not every one. The sample carries 300,000 to 350,000 clones, roughly 85% recorded once. The source material was PBMCs or T cells enriched from blood (not recorded which). These receptors all come from a man under 40 who had recovered from COVID-19.

This clone was picked up a small number of times. The chain carries TRBV30 and TRBJ1-1, with 7 nucleotides matching TRBD1. CDR3 length equals 13 residues. CDR1 is GTSNPN, CDR2 SVGIG, per germline (reference sequence). Trimming took 2 bases from V and 3 from J; bases not matched to a gene: 3. The DNA of the CDR3 is TGTGCCTGGAGTACCGACAGGGACACTGAAGCTTTCTTT. As protein: CAWSTDRDTEAFF.

V is TRBV11-3 and J is TRBJ2-7; D remains unclear. The CDR3 totals 14 residues. The germline CDR1 and CDR2 sequences are SGHNT and YENEEA. V was shortened by 2 bases and J by 2 bases, with 10 bases between the two germline ends. The CDR3 DNA is TGTGCCAGCAGCTTACGGTCAGGTACCTACGAGCAGTACTTC. It translates to CASSLRSGTYEQYF.

This chain links TRBV2 with TRBJ1-2; 7 bases are shared with TRBD1. The J segment lost 4 bases and the V segment lost 10 bases, leaving 9 bases of the junction unmatched. The CDR3 is 13 amino acids. Germline assignment: CDR1 SNHLY and CDR2 FYNNEI. CDR3 coding DNA: TGTGCCACCTTAAATCCAGGGGGCTATGGCTACACCTTC. The encoded protein is CATLNPGGYGYTF. Filled out from reference TRBV2 and TRBJ1-2, the complete variable domain reads EPEVTQTPSHQVTQMGQEVILRCVPISNHLYFYWYRQILGQKVEFLVSFYNNEISEKSEIFDDQFSVERPDGSNFTLKIRSTKLEDSAMYFCATLNPGGYGYTFGSGTRLTVV.

The chain couples TRBV13 to TRBJ1-1; D may be TRBD1 (6 bases). Trimming pared 5 bases from V and 4 bases from J, leaving 14 bases between. The CDR3 totals 14 residues. Germline V lookup: CDR1 PRHDT, CDR2 FYEKMQ (reference sequence). The CDR3 DNA is TGTGCCAGCAGCCAACAGGGTAGGTCCACTGAAGCTTTCTTT. Encoded protein: CASSQQGRSTEAFF.

The CDR3 here is CAWSRTGANTEAFF. CDR3 DNA sequence: TGTGCCTGGAGTCGGACAGGGGCGAACACTGAAGCTTTCTTT. This sequence joins TRBV30 and TRBJ1-1; the match to TRBD1 covers 9 bases. V lost 2 bases and J lost 1; bases outside the gene matches: 2. Germline V lookup: CDR1 GTSNPN, CDR2 SVGIG (reference sequence). This CDR3 has 14 residues.

The rearrangement links TRBV5-1 to TRBJ2-2, with D possibly being TRBD2 (6 bases). Trimming left V 4 bases short and J 4 bases short, with 8 bases between. Germline V lookup: CDR1 SGHRS, CDR2 YFSETQ. CDR3 length: 13 amino acids. CDR3 sequence: CASSQTSTGELFF. In DNA form, the CDR3 reads TGCGCCAGCAGCCAGACTAGCACCGGGGAGCTGTTTTTT. Complete variable domain (other parts from reference TRBV5-1 and TRBJ2-2): KAGVTQTPRYLIKTRGQQVTLSCSPISGHRSVSWYQQTPGQGLQFLFEYFSETQRNKGNFPGRFSGRQFSNSRSEMNVSTLELGDSALYLCASSQTSTGELFFGEGSRLTVL.

The chain joins TRBV20-1 to TRBJ2-5; unclear D gene. This CDR3 region has 11 residues. Trimming took 4 bases from V and 2 from J, leaving 5 bases between them. Germline-derived CDR1 and CDR2 are DFQATT and SNEGSKA (reference sequence). The CDR3 spells CSAIKQETQYF. The CDR3 nucleotides read TGCAGTGCTATAAAACAAGAGACCCAGTACTTC.

CDR3 DNA sequence: TGCAGCGCCCAACAGGGTGGGAACACTGAAGCTTTCTTT. Translation gives CSAQQGGNTEAFF. The gene calls are TRBV29-1 and TRBJ1-1, with a tentative D call TRBD1 (6 bases). This CDR3 is built from 13 residues. Looked up from germline, CDR1 is SQVTM and CDR2 is ANQGSEA. V dropped 7 bases and J dropped 1 base, with 13 bases sitting between them.

J is TRBJ1-5 and V is TRBV7-2, with TRBD1 as a possible D gene (5 bases). Germline loops: CDR1 SGHTA, CDR2 FQGNSA. Trimming removed 5 bases from V and 0 bases from J, with 17 bases in between. CDR3 length: 17 residues. The CDR3 DNA sequence: TGTGCCAGCAGCCCAGGAGGGACGGGGTTTAGCAATCAGCCCCAGCATTTT. This sequence encodes CASSPGGTGFSNQPQHF.

The chain employs TRBV7-9 and TRBJ2-7; possibly TRBD2 for D (5 bases). CDR3 length: 12 residues. The germline gives CDR1 SEHNR, CDR2 FQNEAQ (reference sequence). V was cut by 5 bases and J by 9 bases, with 14 bases left in between. In nucleotides, the CDR3 is TGTGCCAGCAGCCGGGGTCCGGATCCGCAGTACTTC. This codes for CASSRGPDPQYF. The whole variable domain, filled in from reference TRBV7-9 and TRBJ2-7, reads DTGVSQNPRHKITKRGQNVTFRCDPISEHNRLYWYRQTLGQGPEFLTYFQNEAQLEKSRLLSDRFSAERPKGSFSTLEIQRTEQGDSAMYLCASSRGPDPQYFGPGTRLTVT.

J is TRBJ1-2 and V is TRBV3-1 (or the pseudogene TRBV3-2); D not resolved. This CDR3 comprises 15 residues. Germline CDR1 reads LGHDT; CDR2 reads YNNKEL (reference sequence). The germline V and J ends were trimmed by 3 bases and 1 base, with 12 bases remaining between them. The CDR3 DNA sequence: TGTGCCAGCAGCCAGGTGCGAGACTATAACTATGGCTACACCTTC. The encoded protein is CASSQVRDYNYGYTF.

The V call is TRBV4-1, the J call TRBJ2-7, with D possibly TRBD2 on 5 matching bases. Trimming shortened V by 4 bases and J by 4 bases, and 17 bases separated the two germline ends. The CDR3 runs 15 residues. Germline loops: CDR1 MGHRA, CDR2 YSYEKL. The CDR3, as DNA: TGCGCCAGCAGCCTCTATTCGGGGATTGGGTACGAGCAGTACTTC. Translation gives CASSLYSGIGYEQYF.

The chain joins TRBV2 to TRBJ2-2; D perhaps matches TRBD1 (5 bases). V dropped 2 bases and J dropped 7 bases, with 14 bases sitting between them. Germline values: CDR1 SNHLY, CDR2 FYNNEI. The CDR3 consists of 15 residues. The chain's CDR3 is CASSESPSGYGELFF. Here the CDR3 DNA reads TGTGCCAGCAGTGAATCCCCCTCAGGGTACGGGGAGCTGTTTTTT.

The chain couples TRBV6-2 or TRBV6-3 to TRBJ2-6; 10 bases line up with TRBD2. V dropped 6 bases and J dropped 3; count of bases not matched to a gene: 5. The CDR3 length is 16 residues. Per germline, CDR1 MNHEY and CDR2 SVGEGT. The CDR3 region is CASSPSGGDGANVLTF. The CDR3 DNA sequence: TGTGCCAGCAGCCCTAGCGGGGGAGATGGGGCCAACGTCCTGACTTTC.

The V gene is TRBV6-1, the J gene TRBJ1-6; no reliable D call. The germline V and J ends were trimmed by 2 bases and 7 bases, with 9 bases remaining between them. CDR3 size: 14 residues. Germline CDR1 reads MNHNS; CDR2 reads SASEGT. CDR3 coding DNA: TGTGCCAGCAGTGAACACCAGGCCAATTCACCCCTCCACTTT. As protein: CASSEHQANSPLHF.

This chain joins TRBV7-9 and TRBJ1-1; TRBD1 is a possible D gene (6 bases). Germline lookup yields CDR1 SEHNR and CDR2 FQNEAQ (reference sequence). The CDR3 has 14 residues. The V gene lost 3 bases and the J gene lost 11 bases, with 19 bases spanning the gap. CDR3 bases: TGTGCCAGCAGCTTCCTGTCGGCGGGGGCGCGCGCTTTCTTT. It is translated as CASSFLSAGARAFF.

This chain joins TRBV7-3 and TRBJ1-2, with a weak D call TRBD1 (5 bases). The CDR3 covers 16 residues. Germline lookup yields CDR1 SGHTA and CDR2 FQGTGA. V gave up 0 bases and J gave up 8 bases, with 19 bases separating them. The CDR3 bases are TGTGCCAGCAGCTTAACCCCCACCAGGGATTCAGAGGGCTACACCTTC. Its protein is CASSLTPTRDSEGYTF. Filled out from reference TRBV7-3 and TRBJ1-2, the complete variable domain reads GAGVSQTPSNKVTEKGKYVELRCDPISGHTALYWYRQSLGQGPEFLIYFQGTGAADDSGLPNDRFFAVRPEGSVSTLKIQRTERGDSAVYLCASSLTPTRDSEGYTFGSGTRLTVV.

The gene calls are TRBV30 and TRBJ1-3; D is ambiguous. CDR1 and CDR2 from the germline V gene are GTSNPN and SVGIG (reference sequence). There are 15 residues in the CDR3. Trimming removed 3 bases at V and 4 bases at J, with 16 bases between. The CDR3 loop is CAWSQKGARGNTIYF. CDR3 nucleotide sequence: TGTGCCTGGAGCCAAAAGGGAGCGAGAGGAAACACCATATATTTT.

The J gene is TRBJ2-3, the V gene TRBV5-1; TRBD2 matches 9 bases. V shed 1 base, J shed 6 bases, and the junction held 6 bases outside the gene matches. This CDR3 is built from 15 residues. The germline V gene encodes CDR1 SGHRS and CDR2 YFSETQ. The CDR3 spells CASSLLASGEDTQYF. In DNA, the CDR3 is TGCGCCAGCAGCTTGTTGGCTAGCGGGGAGGATACGCAGTATTTT.

A remark on this clone: At one end, the junction sequence differs from germline, possibly due to a read error. The rearrangement uses TRBV5-6 and TRBJ2-7, with a weak D call TRBD1 (6 bases). The CDR3 consists of 16 residues. Germline CDR1 is SGHDT and CDR2 is YYEEEE. In DNA, the CDR3 is TGTGCCAGCACCTTGACCGAGGGACAAGGGCTGTACGAGCAGTACTTC. This sequence encodes CASTLTEGQGLYEQYF.

The rearrangement joins TRBV4-1 to TRBJ1-2; maybe TRBD1 (5 bases). There are 17 residues in the CDR3. The germline V and J ends were trimmed by 0 bases and 4 bases, with 18 bases remaining between them. The germline V gene encodes CDR1 MGHRA and CDR2 YSYEKL. The CDR3 nucleotides are TGCGCCAGCAGCCAAGATCCCCCCGCGACAGCCTTCTATGGCTACACCTTC. This gives the protein CASSQDPPATAFYGYTF.

The rearrangement uses TRBV6-1 and TRBJ1-2; D gene uncertain. CDR3 size: 17 residues. V was pared by 3 bases and J by 0 bases, with 17 bases between. Germline loops: CDR1 MNHNS, CDR2 SASEGT. This chain's CDR3 is CASSDPYGETANYGYTF. The CDR3 DNA sequence: TGTGCCAGCAGTGATCCTTATGGCGAAACAGCTAACTATGGCTACACCTTC.

The chain links TRBV10-3 to TRBJ1-2; unclear D gene. Trimming pared 8 bases from V and 8 bases from J, leaving 18 bases between. This CDR3 has 13 amino acids. CDR1 ENHRY and CDR2 SYGVKD come from the germline V gene. This chain's CDR3 is CAISMTSGHGYTF. CDR3 bases: TGTGCCATCTCCATGACGAGTGGGCACGGCTACACCTTC.

The V gene is TRBV20-1, the J gene TRBJ2-7, with TRBD2 as a possible D gene (6 bases). Looked up from germline, CDR1 is DFQATT and CDR2 is SNEGSKA (reference sequence). The CDR3 covers 11 residues. Trimming cost V 5 bases and J 3 bases, with 8 bases left between them. The DNA of the CDR3 is TGCAGTGCTGGGGACTTCTACGAGCAGTACTTC. This translates into CSAGDFYEQYF.

This chain links TRBV5-5 with TRBJ2-3; perhaps TRBD2 as D (6 bases). The CDR3 spans 14 residues. Trimming took 1 base from V and 6 from J, leaving 12 bases between them. Germline CDR1 reads SGHKS; CDR2 reads YYEKEE (reference sequence). CDR3 DNA sequence: TGTGCCAGCAGCTTGTTGCCGGGGGTGGATACGCAGTATTTT. Protein: CASSLLPGVDTQYF.

The chain combines TRBV7-2 with TRBJ1-3, with D possibly matching TRBD1 (5 bases). Trimming stripped 0 bases from V and 2 bases from J, with 8 bases between. The CDR3 runs 15 residues. Germline-derived CDR1 and CDR2 are SGHTA and FQGNSA. In DNA form, the CDR3 reads TGTGCCAGCAGCTTAGCGCGGACAACTGGAAACACCATATATTTT. As protein: CASSLARTTGNTIYF.

This clone was detected once. The J gene is TRBJ2-2, the V gene TRBV7-3; maybe TRBD1 (6 bases). The V end was cut by 5 bases, the J end by 5 bases, with 12 bases between. The CDR3 runs 14 residues. Germline-derived CDR1 and CDR2 are SGHTA and FQGTGA. The CDR3 reads CASSSTGSTGELFF. In DNA, the CDR3 is TGTGCCAGCAGCAGTACAGGGAGTACCGGGGAGCTGTTTTTT.

The chain links TRBV12-5 to TRBJ2-1; D is possibly TRBD2 (5 bases). The CDR3 spans 13 residues. Germline CDR1 LGHNT, CDR2 FRNRAP. The germline V and J ends were trimmed by 0 bases and 9 bases, with 9 bases remaining between them. This chain's CDR3 is CASGLVGGGEQFF. The CDR3 DNA reads as TGTGCTAGTGGTTTGGTCGGAGGAGGTGAGCAGTTCTTC.